Listed below are T cell receptor beta chains from one sample, sequenced in a study of blood T cell repertoires in COVID-19. The table came from immunoSEQ multiplex PCR; TCRdb's copy has only in-frame clones and leaves some out. The repertoire has hundreds of thousands of clones, 80% to 90% of them found once; the top ten carry nearly 5%. Sequences were obtained from PBMCs or T cells enriched from blood (not recorded which). Source of these receptors: a woman aged 45 to 65 who had been exposed to COVID-19. Each CDR3 is given with its conserved first and last residue. A D gene is named only where the DNA matches it firmly. Only part of the rows carry a size: once, few, many, or a class if the clone is expanded.

cdr3_aa: CASSGQGAHGEKLFF
cdr3_nt: TGTGCCAGCAGCGGACAGGGGGCCCACGGGGAAAAACTGTTTTTT
d_call: TRBD1
v_call: TRBV28
j_call: TRBJ1-4
clone_size: .

cdr3_aa: CASSETRSSQGLNYGYTF
cdr3_nt: TGTGCCAGCAGTGAAACTAGATCCTCGCAGGGGTTGAACTATGGCTACACCTTC
d_call: .
v_call: TRBV2
j_call: TRBJ1-2
clone_size: .

cdr3_aa: CSVTPMTGLNNEQFF
cdr3_nt: TGCAGCGTCACCCCCATGACGGGACTAAACAATGAGCAGTTCTTC
d_call: TRBD2
v_call: TRBV29-1
j_call: TRBJ2-1
clone_size: once

cdr3_aa: CASSLLAGGPDTQYF
cdr3_nt: TGTGCCAGCAGTTTACTAGCGGGGGGCCCAGATACGCAGTATTTT
d_call: TRBD2
v_call: TRBV2
j_call: TRBJ2-3
clone_size: .

cdr3_aa: CASSDQGVFRDTQYF
cdr3_nt: TGCGCCAGCAGCGACCAAGGGGTGTTTCGAGATACGCAGTATTTT
d_call: .
v_call: TRBV5-1
j_call: TRBJ2-3
clone_size: .

cdr3_aa: CASSLTGAGNTIYF
cdr3_nt: TGTGCCAGCAGCTTGACAGGGGCGGGAAACACCATATATTTT
d_call: TRBD1
v_call: TRBV11-2
j_call: TRBJ1-3
clone_size: few

cdr3_aa: CASSDRMSSGNTIYF
cdr3_nt: TGTGCCAGCAGTGACAGGATGAGCTCTGGAAACACCATATATTTT
d_call: .
v_call: TRBV6-1
j_call: TRBJ1-3
clone_size: .

cdr3_aa: CASSRRTEAFF
cdr3_nt: TGTGCCAGCTCCCGCCGGACTGAAGCTTTCTTT
d_call: .
v_call: TRBV12-3/TRBV12-4
j_call: TRBJ1-1
clone_size: .

cdr3_aa: CAVQRTGGALGTEAFF
cdr3_nt: TGTGCCGTACAAAGGACAGGGGGTGCCTTAGGCACTGAAGCTTTCTTT
d_call: TRBD1
v_call: TRBV27
j_call: TRBJ1-1
clone_size: once

cdr3_aa: CASSQDNGVNYGYTF
cdr3_nt: TGCGCCAGCAGCCAAGATAACGGAGTGAACTATGGCTACACCTTC
d_call: .
v_call: TRBV4-1
j_call: TRBJ1-2
clone_size: once

cdr3_aa: CASSLSLPGVGNNSPLHF
cdr3_nt: TGTGCCAGCAGTTTATCCCTCCCGGGGGTAGGGAATAATTCACCCCTCCACTTT
d_call: .
v_call: TRBV27
j_call: TRBJ1-6
clone_size: .